A selection of T cell receptor beta chains follows, all from one sample in a study of shared clonotypes between healthy human individuals. The table came from immunoSEQ multiplex PCR; TCRdb's copy has only in-frame clones and leaves some out. The sample lists roughly 500,000 clones; about 76% were seen once. Sequenced: PBMCs. The origin of the receptors is a woman aged 40 to 50 in good health. Some clones in this sample may be carry-over from other donors' samples. The CDR3 runs from the conserved cysteine through the conserved F or W. The D gene is left open where the match is weak. Size is stated for part of the rows, as once, few or many counts, or as a class when the clone is expanded.

clone_size,j_call,d_call,v_call,cdr3_nt,cdr3_aa
NA,TRBJ2-7,TRBD2,TRBV7-2,TGTGCCAGCAGCCAATCGCCGACTAGCGGGACCTACGAGCAGTACTTC,CASSQSPTSGTYEQYF
once,TRBJ2-1,TRBD1,TRBV30,TGTGCCTGGAGTGAAACAGGGGGGTCCTACAATGAGCAGTTCTTC,CAWSETGGSYNEQFF
many,TRBJ2-5,NA,TRBV9,TGTGCCAGCAGCGTCGACAGAACCCAAGAGACCCAGTACTTC,CASSVDRTQETQYF
NA,TRBJ2-7,TRBD1,TRBV6-1,TGTGCCAGCAACATGGACAGGGGACCTTACGAGCAGTACTTC,CASNMDRGPYEQYF
NA,TRBJ2-1,TRBD2,TRBV19,TGTGCCTCCGCCGGGCTAGCGGGAGACGATGAGCAGTTCTTC,CASAGLAGDDEQFF
NA,TRBJ1-4,NA,TRBV19,TGTGCCAGTAGTATGCTCCGGACCGAAAAACTGTTTTTT,CASSMLRTEKLFF
NA,TRBJ2-1,NA,TRBV29-1,TGCAGCGTTGAACCCCGGGTGGGGGGATACAATGAGCAGTTCTTC,CSVEPRVGGYNEQFF
NA,TRBJ1-3,NA,TRBV28,TGTGCCAGCAGTTCATACTCTGGAAACACCATATATTTT,CASSSYSGNTIYF
NA,TRBJ1-4,NA,TRBV5-4,TGTGCCAGCAGCTTAGGTGCGATGGGGAATGAAAAACTGTTTTTT,CASSLGAMGNEKLFF
many,TRBJ2-5,NA,TRBV19,TGTGCCAGCCTTGGGAGGTTCGAGGAGACCCAGTACTTC,CASLGRFEETQYF
NA,TRBJ2-5,NA,TRBV7-2,TGTGCCAGCAGCTTATCGGCCCGAGCCCAAGAGACCCAGTACTTC,CASSLSARAQETQYF
NA,TRBJ2-2,NA,TRBV21-1,TGTGCCAGCAGCAAGGTCCTGACAGGGGGCTCTCTTCGAACCGGGGAGCTGTTTTTT,CASSKVLTGGSLRTGELFF
NA,TRBJ2-7,TRBD2,TRBV6-6,TGTGCCAGCAGCTGGACTAGCGGGAGGGCTGACGAGCAGTACTTC,CASSWTSGRADEQYF
NA,TRBJ2-1,NA,TRBV7-3,TGTGCCAGCAGCTTGAACTCCTACAATGAGCAGTTCTTC,CASSLNSYNEQFF
NA,TRBJ2-1,NA,TRBV11-2,TGTGCCAGCAGCTTAGGAGATACAACAGGGTCTTATCTCCTCAATGAGCAGTTCTTC,CASSLGDTTGSYLLNEQFF
NA,TRBJ1-2,NA,TRBV28,TGTGCCAGCACTAGCTCTGTTTCCTATGGCTACACCTTC,CASTSSVSYGYTF
NA,TRBJ1-1,TRBD1,TRBV6-4,TGTGCCAGCAGTGCTGGGACAGCCAACACTGAAGCTTTCTTT,CASSAGTANTEAFF
NA,TRBJ2-2,TRBD2,TRBV7-3,TGTGCCAGCAGCCGGGGACTAGCATCCGGGGAGCTGTTTTTT,CASSRGLASGELFF
NA,TRBJ1-1,TRBD1,TRBV11-3,TGTGCCAGCAGCCAGACAGGGAACCCTGAAGCTTTCTTT,CASSQTGNPEAFF
NA,TRBJ1-3,NA,TRBV6-1,TGTGCCAGCAGTGACATTACAGGGCGCTCTGCTGGAAACACCATATATTTT,CASSDITGRSAGNTIYF
NA,TRBJ1-3,TRBD1,TRBV10-1,TGCGCCAGCAGGAAAAGGGACAGTAGCTCTGGAAACACCATATATTTT,CASRKRDSSSGNTIYF
few,TRBJ2-1,TRBD2,TRBV5-1,TGCGCCAGCAGCTTGGGCAACCTAGCGGGAGGGGGCAATGAGCAGTTCTTC,CASSLGNLAGGGNEQFF
medium-sized,TRBJ2-3,NA,TRBV6-4,TGTGCCAGCAGTGACAGGGCCACAGATACGCAGTATTTT,CASSDRATDTQYF
NA,TRBJ1-1,NA,TRBV5-4,TGCGCCAGCAGCCAAGATCTCCCCGCTCGCGGCACTGAAGCTTTCTTT,CASSQDLPARGTEAFF
few,TRBJ1-1,TRBD1,TRBV28,TGTGCCAGCAGTTTTTCCTGGGACAGGGGGCTCCGGGAGGGGACTGAAGCTTTCTTT,CASSFSWDRGLREGTEAFF